This T cell receptor (beta chain) was observed in a study of T cells in Graves' hyperthyroidism and ophthalmopathy. About the research overall: It was at initial diagnosis, before any treatment, that peripheral blood was collected. Whole-study findings and limits: Ophthalmopathy and stable hyperthyroidism were told apart by a 13 V-J model.

The CDR3 regions of TCR beta were amplified from RNA transcripts. In the first-round RT-PCR of the TCR CDR3, the HTBI primer set was used. Each CDR3 protein is one row after TCRdb ran MiXCR on the multiplex PCR reads. The table lists hundreds of thousands of distinct CDR3 sequences, about two fifths of them singletons, with roughly 8.3% in the top ten. The CDR3 totals 16 residues. V lost 0 bases to trimming and J lost 2 bases, with 11 bases between them. Germline V gene sequence: CDR1 MGHRA, CDR2 YSYEKL. Concerning this clonotype itself: Antigen unknown.

Sequencing used blood. The receptor comes from a man aged 18-30 years with Graves' hyperthyroidism. The chain carries TRBV4-1 and TRBJ1-5; D is perhaps TRBD1 (6 bases). The CDR3 region is CASSQEVGGGNQPQHF. DNA for the CDR3: TGCGCCAGCAGCCAAGAGGTGGGGGGCGGCAATCAGCCCCAGCATTTT.